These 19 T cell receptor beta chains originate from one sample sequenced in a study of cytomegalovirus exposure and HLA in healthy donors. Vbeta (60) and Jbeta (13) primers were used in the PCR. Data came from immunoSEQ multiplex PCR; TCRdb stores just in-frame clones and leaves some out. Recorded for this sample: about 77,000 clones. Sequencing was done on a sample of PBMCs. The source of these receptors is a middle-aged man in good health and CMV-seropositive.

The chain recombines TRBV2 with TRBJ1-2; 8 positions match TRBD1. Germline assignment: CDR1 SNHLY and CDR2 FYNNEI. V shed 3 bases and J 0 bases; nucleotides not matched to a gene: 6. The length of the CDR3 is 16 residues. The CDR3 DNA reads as TGTGCCAGCAGTGAGCCACAGGGGGAGGCTAACTATGGCTACACCTTC. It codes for CASSEPQGEANYGYTF.

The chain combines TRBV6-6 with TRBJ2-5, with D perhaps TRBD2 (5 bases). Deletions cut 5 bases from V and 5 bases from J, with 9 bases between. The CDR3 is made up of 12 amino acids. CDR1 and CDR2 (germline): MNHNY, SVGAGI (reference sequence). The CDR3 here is CASSRPGETQYF. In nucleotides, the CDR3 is TGTGCCAGCAGTCGCCCGGGGGAGACCCAGTACTTC.

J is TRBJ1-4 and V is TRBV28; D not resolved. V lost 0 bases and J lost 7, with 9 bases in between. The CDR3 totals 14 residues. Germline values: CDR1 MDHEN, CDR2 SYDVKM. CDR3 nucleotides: TGTGCCAGCAGTTTATGGACCAGCGGTGAAAAACTGTTTTTT. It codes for CASSLWTSGEKLFF.

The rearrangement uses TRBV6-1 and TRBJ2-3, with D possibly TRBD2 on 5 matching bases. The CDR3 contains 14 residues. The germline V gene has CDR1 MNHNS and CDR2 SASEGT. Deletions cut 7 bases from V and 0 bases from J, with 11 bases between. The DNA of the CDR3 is TGTGCCAGCAACGTACTAGGAAGCACAGATACGCAGTATTTT. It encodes CASNVLGSTDTQYF.

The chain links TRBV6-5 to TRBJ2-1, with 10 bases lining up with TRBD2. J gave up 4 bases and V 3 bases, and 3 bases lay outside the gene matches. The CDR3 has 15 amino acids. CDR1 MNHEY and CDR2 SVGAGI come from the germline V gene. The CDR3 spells CASSYSGRRYNEQFF. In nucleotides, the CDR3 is TGTGCCAGCAGTTATAGCGGGAGGAGGTACAATGAGCAGTTCTTC.

CDR3 in amino acids: CASSPRTSGSTDTQYF. CDR3 bases: TGCGCCAGCAGCCCGAGGACTAGCGGGAGCACAGATACGCAGTATTTT. The genes are TRBV5-1 and TRBJ2-3; 11 nucleotides match TRBD2. The germline CDR1 and CDR2 sequences are SGHRS and YFSETQ. V was clipped by 4 bases and J by 0 bases; unmatched bases: 4. The CDR3 length is 16 residues.

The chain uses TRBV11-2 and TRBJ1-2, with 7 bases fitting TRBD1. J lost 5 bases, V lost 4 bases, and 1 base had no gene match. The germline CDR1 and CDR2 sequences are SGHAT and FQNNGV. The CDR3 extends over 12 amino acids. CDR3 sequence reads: CASSSQGYGYTF. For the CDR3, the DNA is TGTGCCAGCAGCTCACAGGGGTATGGCTACACCTTC. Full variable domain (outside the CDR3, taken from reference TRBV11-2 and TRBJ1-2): EAGVAQSPRYKIIEKRQSVAFWCNPISGHATLYWYQQILGQGPKLLIQFQNNGVVDDSQLPKDRFSAERLKGVDSTLKIQPAKLEDSAVYLCASSSQGYGYTFGSGTRLTVV.

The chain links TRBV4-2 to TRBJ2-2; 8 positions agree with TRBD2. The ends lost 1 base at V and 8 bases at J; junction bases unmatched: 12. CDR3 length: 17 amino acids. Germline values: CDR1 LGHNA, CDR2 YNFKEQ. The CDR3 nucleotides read TGTGCCAGCAGCCAAGGTTGGGTGCTAGCGGGTTCGGGGGAGCTGTTTTTT. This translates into CASSQGWVLAGSGELFF.

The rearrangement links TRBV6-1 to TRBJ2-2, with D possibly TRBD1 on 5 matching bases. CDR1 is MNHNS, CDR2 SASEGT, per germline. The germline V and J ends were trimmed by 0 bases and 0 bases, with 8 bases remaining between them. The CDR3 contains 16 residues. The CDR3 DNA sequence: TGTGCCAGCAGTGAAGCGTCAGGGCCGAACACCGGGGAGCTGTTTTTT. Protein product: CASSEASGPNTGELFF.

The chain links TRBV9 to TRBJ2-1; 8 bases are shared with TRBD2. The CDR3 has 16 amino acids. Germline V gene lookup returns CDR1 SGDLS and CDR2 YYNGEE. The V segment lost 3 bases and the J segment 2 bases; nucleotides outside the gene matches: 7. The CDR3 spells CASSEPAGAPYNEQFF. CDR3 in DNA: TGTGCCAGCAGCGAACCAGCGGGGGCCCCCTACAATGAGCAGTTCTTC.

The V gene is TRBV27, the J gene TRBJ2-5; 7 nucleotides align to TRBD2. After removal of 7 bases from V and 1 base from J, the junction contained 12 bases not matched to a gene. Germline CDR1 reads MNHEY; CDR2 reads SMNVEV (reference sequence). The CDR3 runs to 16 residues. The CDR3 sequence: CASTSGALISQETQYF. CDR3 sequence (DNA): TGTGCCAGCACCAGCGGGGCCCTTATCTCCCAAGAGACCCAGTACTTC.

CDR3 amino acids: CASSEFTGGANTEAFF. The CDR3 nucleotides are TGTGCCAGCAGTGAATTTACAGGGGGGGCAAACACTGAAGCTTTCTTT. This chain links TRBV2 with TRBJ1-1, with 8 nucleotides matching TRBD1. V dropped 2 bases and J dropped 2; count of bases not matched to a gene: 7. The germline gives CDR1 SNHLY, CDR2 FYNNEI. The CDR3 covers 16 residues.

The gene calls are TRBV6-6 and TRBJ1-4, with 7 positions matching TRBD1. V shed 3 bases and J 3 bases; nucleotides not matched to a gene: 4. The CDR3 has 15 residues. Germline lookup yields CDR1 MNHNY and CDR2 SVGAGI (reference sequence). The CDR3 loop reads CASSYLRGPNEKLFF. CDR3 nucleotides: TGTGCCAGCAGTTATCTGAGGGGGCCTAATGAAAAACTGTTTTTT.

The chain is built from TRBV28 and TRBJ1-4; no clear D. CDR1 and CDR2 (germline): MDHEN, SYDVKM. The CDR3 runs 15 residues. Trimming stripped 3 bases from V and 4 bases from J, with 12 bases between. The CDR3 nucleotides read TGTGCCAGCAGTTTTAGAGAGAATCTTAATGAAAAACTGTTTTTT. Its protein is CASSFRENLNEKLFF.

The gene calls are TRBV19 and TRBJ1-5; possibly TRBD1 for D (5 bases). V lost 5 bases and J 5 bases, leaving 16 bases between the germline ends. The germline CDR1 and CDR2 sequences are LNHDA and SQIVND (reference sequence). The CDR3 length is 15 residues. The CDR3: CASSPRQGPDQPQHF. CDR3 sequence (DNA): TGTGCCAGTAGTCCCCGTCAGGGCCCGGATCAGCCCCAGCATTTT.

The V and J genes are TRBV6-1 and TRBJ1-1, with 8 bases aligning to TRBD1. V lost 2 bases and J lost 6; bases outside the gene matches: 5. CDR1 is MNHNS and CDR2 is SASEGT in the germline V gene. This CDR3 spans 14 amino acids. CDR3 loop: CASSEWTGIAEAFF. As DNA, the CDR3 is TGTGCCAGCAGTGAATGGACAGGGATCGCTGAAGCTTTCTTT.

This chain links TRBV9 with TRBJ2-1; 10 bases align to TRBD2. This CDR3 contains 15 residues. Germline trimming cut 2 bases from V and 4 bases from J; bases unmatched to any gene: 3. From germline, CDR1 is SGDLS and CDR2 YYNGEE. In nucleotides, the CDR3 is TGTGCCAGCAGCGTGGCTAGCGGGGGATACAATGAGCAGTTCTTC. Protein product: CASSVASGGYNEQFF. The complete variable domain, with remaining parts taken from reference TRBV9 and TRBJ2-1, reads DSGVTQTPKHLITATGQRVTLRCSPRSGDLSVYWYQQSLDQGLQFLIQYYNGEERAKGNILERFSAQQFPDLHSELNLSSLELGDSALYFCASSVASGGYNEQFFGPGTRLTVL.

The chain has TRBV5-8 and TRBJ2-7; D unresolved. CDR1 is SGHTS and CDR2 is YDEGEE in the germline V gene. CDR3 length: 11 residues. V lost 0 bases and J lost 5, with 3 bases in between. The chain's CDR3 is CASSLGDEQYF. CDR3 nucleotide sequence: TGTGCCAGCAGCTTGGGCGACGAGCAGTACTTC. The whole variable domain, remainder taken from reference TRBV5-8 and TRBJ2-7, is EAGVTQSPTHLIKTRGQQATLRCSPISGHTSVYWYQQALGLGLQFLLWYDEGEERNRGNFPPRFSGRQFPNYSSELNVNALELEDSALYLCASSLGDEQYFGPGTRLTVT.

The CDR3 spells CASSFLRDRGPDTQYF. The CDR3 DNA reads TGTGCCAGCAGTTTTCTCCGGGACAGGGGGCCAGATACGCAGTATTTT. This chain uses TRBV6-5 with TRBJ2-3; the match to TRBD1 covers 12 bases. Trimming took 4 bases from V and 4 from J; bases not matched to a gene: 6. CDR3 length: 16 amino acids. The germline V gene has CDR1 MNHEY and CDR2 SVGAGI.